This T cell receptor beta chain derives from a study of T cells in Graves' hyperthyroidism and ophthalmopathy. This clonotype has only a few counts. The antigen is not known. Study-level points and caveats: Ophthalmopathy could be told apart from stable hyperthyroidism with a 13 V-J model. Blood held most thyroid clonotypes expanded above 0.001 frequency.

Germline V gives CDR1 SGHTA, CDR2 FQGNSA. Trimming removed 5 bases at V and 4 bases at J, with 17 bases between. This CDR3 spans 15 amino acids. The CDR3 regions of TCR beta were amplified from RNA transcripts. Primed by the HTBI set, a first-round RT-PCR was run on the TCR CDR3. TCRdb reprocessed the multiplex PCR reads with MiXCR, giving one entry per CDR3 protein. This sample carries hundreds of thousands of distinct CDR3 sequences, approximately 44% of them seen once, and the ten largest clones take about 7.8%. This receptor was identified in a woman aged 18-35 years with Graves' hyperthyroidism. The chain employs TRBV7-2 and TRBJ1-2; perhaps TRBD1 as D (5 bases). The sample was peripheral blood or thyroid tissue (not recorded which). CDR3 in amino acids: CASSPWDEGRYGYTF. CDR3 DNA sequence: TGTGCCAGCAGCCCCTGGGACGAGGGTCGCTATGGCTACACCTTC.